The clone carrying this T cell receptor (beta chain) was observed a few times. Its antigen is as yet unknown. One junction end disagrees with the germline gene, perhaps due to a read error. Noted time point: patch test 1, 2 weeks after DPC sensitization. Treatment given: therapeutic diphenylcyclopropenone sensitization with weekly scalp DPC. Unseparated into fractions, whole blood served as the source from which total RNA was extracted. The sample belongs to a study of human T cells and chemical hapten exposure. Points from the study as a whole: Positive correlation was observed between PT1 expanded TCR counts and patch test score. Expanded TCR sets contained significantly more large CDR3 similarity clusters than controls.

From germline, CDR1 is SEHNR and CDR2 FQNEAQ (reference sequence). CDR3 length: 13 amino acids. As handled by the study authors: Counting gave a median of about 89,000 TCRs per sample, with values ranging from roughly 20,000 to 750,000. TCRdb re-called the RACE reads through MiXCR, storing one row per CDR3 protein. TCRdb, not the authors, supplied the V and J calls. The sample contains some 79,000 distinct CDR3 sequences, 7.5% to 9% of which appear only once. The V gene is TRBV7-9, the J gene TRBJ1-6; D remains ambiguous. The clonotype comes from a woman between 25 and 40 years old with alopecia areata. Some clones in this sample may be carry-over from other donors' samples. The material was whole blood, obtained in connection with sensitization to the hapten diphenylcyclopropenone (DPC). The CDR3 here is CASSLVFDSPLNF. As DNA, the CDR3 is TGTGCCAGCAGCTTAGTTTTCGATTCACCCCTCAACTTT.